These T cell receptor beta chains were read from a single sample in a study of cytomegalovirus exposure and HLA in healthy donors. This table comes from immunoSEQ multiplex PCR, and its TCRdb copy is limited to in-frame clones, with some not included. The sample has roughly 150,000 clones; 65% to 80% are singletons. Material: PBMCs. The receptors here all came from a man aged 18 to 29 in good health and CMV-seropositive. The CDR3 runs from the conserved cysteine through the conserved F or W. A D gene is named only where the DNA matches it firmly. Size is stated for part of the rows, as once, few or many counts, or as a class when the clone is expanded.

size: .
J: TRBJ2-5
D: TRBD2
V: TRBV28
CDR3: CATNLAGALYQETQYF
DNA: TGTGCCACCAACCTAGCGGGGGCCTTATACCAAGAGACCCAGTACTTC

size: .
J: TRBJ1-2
D: TRBD1
V: TRBV6-1
CDR3: CASERTGNGYTF
DNA: TGTGCCAGCGAGCGGACAGGAAATGGCTACACCTTC

size: .
J: TRBJ2-1
D: TRBD2
V: TRBV11-1
CDR3: CASSFTSGGAAEQFF
DNA: TGTGCCAGCAGCTTCACTAGCGGGGGGGCCGCTGAGCAGTTCTTC

size: .
J: TRBJ2-2
D: TRBD2
V: TRBV7-2
CDR3: CASSQGLAGVRTGELFF
DNA: TGTGCCAGCAGCCAGGGACTAGCGGGAGTGCGAACCGGGGAGCTGTTTTTT

size: once
J: TRBJ1-2
D: TRBD1
V: TRBV18
CDR3: CASSTGQDANAPF
DNA: TGTGCCAGCTCCACGGGACAGGACGCCAACGCCCCCTTC

size: .
J: TRBJ1-5
D: .
V: TRBV6-5
CDR3: CASSVGDSNQPQHF
DNA: TGTGCCAGCAGTGTAGGGGATTCCAATCAGCCCCAGCATTTT

size: .
J: TRBJ1-1
D: TRBD1
V: TRBV19
CDR3: CASSIESGGRNTEAFF
DNA: TGTGCCAGTAGTATAGAATCAGGGGGTCGGAACACTGAAGCTTTCTTT

size: .
J: TRBJ1-5
D: TRBD1
V: TRBV28
CDR3: CASNTPQGAFNQPQHF
DNA: TGTGCCAGCAACACCCCTCAGGGGGCCTTTAATCAGCCCCAGCATTTT

size: .
J: TRBJ1-5
D: TRBD1
V: TRBV18
CDR3: CASRPGQGNQPQHF
DNA: TGTGCCAGCCGACCGGGACAGGGGAATCAGCCCCAGCATTTT

size: .
J: TRBJ2-1
D: .
V: TRBV19
CDR3: CASSIDSGTYNEQFF
DNA: TGTGCCAGTAGTATAGATAGCGGTACCTACAATGAGCAGTTCTTC

size: few
J: TRBJ1-2
D: .
V: TRBV10-3
CDR3: CAISDEGHYGYTF
DNA: TGTGCCATCAGTGACGAGGGTCACTATGGCTACACCTTC

size: .
J: TRBJ2-7
D: TRBD1
V: TRBV29-1
CDR3: CSVEVGDRGYEQYF
DNA: TGCAGCGTTGAAGTTGGGGACAGGGGCTACGAGCAGTACTTC

size: .
J: TRBJ1-5
D: .
V: TRBV6-4
CDR3: CASSERAGGNQPQHF
DNA: TGTGCCAGCAGTGAGAGGGCAGGGGGCAATCAGCCCCAGCATTTT

size: few
J: TRBJ2-1
D: TRBD2
V: TRBV7-9
CDR3: CASSFGTSGGGEQFF
DNA: TGTGCCAGCAGCTTTGGGACTAGCGGGGGGGGTGAGCAGTTCTTC

size: .
J: TRBJ2-5
D: .
V: TRBV7-2
CDR3: CASSPPPLVGETQYF
DNA: TGTGCCAGCAGCCCCCCCCCACTAGTCGGGGAGACCCAGTACTTC

size: .
J: TRBJ2-4
D: .
V: TRBV30
CDR3: CAWRFKGETRNIQYF
DNA: TGTGCCTGGAGGTTTAAGGGGGAGACCCGAAACATTCAGTACTTC

size: .
J: TRBJ1-1
D: .
V: TRBV7-2
CDR3: CASSLLGASTEAFF
DNA: TGTGCCAGCAGTCTTCTGGGGGCCAGCACTGAAGCTTTCTTT

size: .
J: TRBJ2-3
D: .
V: TRBV25-1
CDR3: CASRLTGSTDTQYF
DNA: TGTGCCAGCAGACTAACTGGAAGCACAGATACGCAGTATTTT

size: .
J: TRBJ2-3
D: TRBD1
V: TRBV6-5
CDR3: CASSYSIGGSTDTQYF
DNA: TGTGCCAGCAGTTACTCGATAGGGGGCAGCACAGATACGCAGTATTTT

size: .
J: TRBJ2-5
D: TRBD2
V: TRBV7-2
CDR3: CASSFGGGQETQYF
DNA: TGTGCCAGCAGCTTTGGGGGGGGGCAAGAGACCCAGTACTTC

size: .
J: TRBJ1-2
D: TRBD1
V: TRBV5-4
CDR3: CASSSTPPDLTGKVLAGYTF
DNA: TGTGCCAGCAGCTCCACTCCCCCGGATTTGACAGGGAAAGTCTTGGCTGGCTACACCTTC

size: .
J: TRBJ1-1
D: .
V: TRBV5-4
CDR3: CASSTRETEAFF
DNA: TGTGCCAGCAGCACGCGGGAGACTGAAGCTTTCTTT

size: .
J: TRBJ1-1
D: .
V: TRBV27
CDR3: CASSLGRSTEAFF
DNA: TGTGCCAGCAGTCTTGGGAGGTCCACTGAAGCTTTCTTT

size: .
J: TRBJ2-5
D: .
V: TRBV7-8
CDR3: CASSQLAQETQYF
DNA: TGTGCCAGCAGCCAACTAGCCCAAGAGACCCAGTACTTC

size: .
J: TRBJ2-3
D: .
V: TRBV15
CDR3: CATSRDAVATDTQYF
DNA: TGTGCCACCAGCAGAGATGCGGTGGCCACAGATACGCAGTATTTT

size: .
J: TRBJ2-3
D: TRBD2
V: TRBV7-6
CDR3: CASSPGLYTDTQYF
DNA: TGTGCCAGCAGCCCGGGACTATACACAGATACGCAGTATTTT

size: .
J: TRBJ1-4
D: TRBD1
V: TRBV28
CDR3: CASSSGQGETEKLFF
DNA: TGTGCCAGCAGTTCGGGACAGGGGGAAACTGAAAAACTGTTTTTT

size: once
J: TRBJ1-3
D: TRBD1
V: TRBV6-6
CDR3: CASSAGDRARNTIYF
DNA: TGTGCCAGCAGCGCCGGGGACAGGGCTAGAAACACCATATATTTT

size: few
J: TRBJ2-1
D: TRBD2
V: TRBV6-4
CDR3: CASSDSASGSPDEQFF
DNA: TGTGCCAGCAGTGACTCGGCTAGCGGGAGTCCGGATGAGCAGTTCTTC

size: .
J: TRBJ1-3
D: TRBD1
V: TRBV12-5
CDR3: CASGTGQPGNTIYF
DNA: TGTGCTAGTGGTACGGGACAGCCTGGAAACACCATATATTTT

size: .
J: TRBJ1-3
D: .
V: TRBV6-1
CDR3: CASRTGSGEGNTIYF
DNA: TGTGCCAGCAGAACCGGGTCCGGAGAGGGAAACACCATATATTTT

size: .
J: TRBJ2-3
D: TRBD2
V: TRBV5-1
CDR3: CASSLQTSGSTDTQYF
DNA: TGCGCCAGCAGCCTCCAAACTAGCGGGAGTACAGATACGCAGTATTTT

size: .
J: TRBJ2-5
D: TRBD2
V: TRBV5-1
CDR3: CASSFSSGAQETQYF
DNA: TGCGCCAGCAGCTTCTCCAGCGGGGCGCAAGAGACCCAGTACTTC

size: .
J: TRBJ1-5
D: .
V: TRBV6-6
CDR3: CASSYRTESNQPQHF
DNA: TGTGCCAGCAGTTACCGTACGGAGAGCAATCAGCCCCAGCATTTT

size: .
J: TRBJ2-2
D: .
V: TRBV25-1
CDR3: CASRGLDTGELFF
DNA: TGTGCCAGCAGGGGGCTCGACACCGGGGAGCTGTTTTTT

size: .
J: TRBJ2-6
D: TRBD2
V: TRBV4-2
CDR3: CASSRGLAGSGANVLTF
DNA: TGTGCCAGCAGCCGAGGACTAGCGGGATCAGGGGCCAACGTCCTGACTTTC

size: .
J: TRBJ1-6
D: TRBD1
V: TRBV30
CDR3: CAWHGQGDSPLHF
DNA: TGTGCCTGGCACGGACAGGGGGATTCACCCCTCCACTTT

size: .
J: TRBJ1-5
D: .
V: TRBV21-1
CDR3: CASSKAPRLPNQPQHF
DNA: TGTGCCAGCAGCAAGGCTCCCAGACTCCCTAATCAGCCCCAGCATTTT

size: .
J: TRBJ2-3
D: .
V: TRBV5-8
CDR3: CASSLGQYQDTQYF
DNA: TGTGCCAGCAGCTTGGGACAGTATCAAGATACGCAGTATTTT

size: .
J: TRBJ2-3
D: TRBD2
V: TRBV5-5
CDR3: CASSLEDGRGTDTQYF
DNA: TGTGCCAGCAGCTTGGAGGACGGGAGGGGTACAGATACGCAGTATTTT

size: .
J: TRBJ1-2
D: TRBD1
V: TRBV14
CDR3: CASSLRTGYGYTF
DNA: TGTGCCAGCAGCCTCCGGACAGGCTATGGCTACACCTTC

size: .
J: TRBJ1-1
D: .
V: TRBV6-1
CDR3: CASRGHGTVEAFF
DNA: TGTGCCAGCAGGGGGCACGGTACGGTTGAAGCTTTCTTT

size: .
J: TRBJ2-1
D: .
V: TRBV6-4
CDR3: CASSDSSGEQFF
DNA: TGTGCCAGCAGTGACTCTTCGGGTGAGCAGTTCTTC

size: .
J: TRBJ2-1
D: .
V: TRBV5-4
CDR3: CASSYNSEGDEQFF
DNA: TGTGCCAGCAGCTATAACAGTGAAGGCGATGAGCAGTTCTTC

size: .
J: TRBJ2-5
D: TRBD1
V: TRBV11-3
CDR3: CASSYRDSGLQETQYF
DNA: TGTGCCAGCAGCTACCGGGACAGTGGCCTCCAAGAGACCCAGTACTTC

size: few
J: TRBJ2-1
D: TRBD2
V: TRBV30
CDR3: CAWSVGLAGKNEQFF
DNA: TGTGCCTGGAGTGTTGGGCTAGCGGGGAAGAATGAGCAGTTCTTC

size: .
J: TRBJ1-5
D: TRBD1
V: TRBV5-6
CDR3: CASSLRGGGNQPQHF
DNA: TGTGCCAGCAGCTTGAGAGGGGGCGGCAATCAGCCCCAGCATTTT

size: .
J: TRBJ2-1
D: TRBD1
V: TRBV30
CDR3: CAWSITGGYNEQFF
DNA: TGTGCCTGGAGTATCACAGGGGGGTACAATGAGCAGTTCTTC

size: once
J: TRBJ1-6
D: .
V: TRBV23-1
CDR3: CASSQSWPQHLNSPLHF
DNA: TGCGCCAGCAGTCAATCTTGGCCCCAACATCTTAATTCACCCCTCCACTTT

size: .
J: TRBJ1-3
D: .
V: TRBV11-2
CDR3: CASSLVVSGNTIYF
DNA: TGTGCCAGCAGCTTAGTTGTATCTGGAAACACCATATATTTT